These 31 T cell receptor beta chains were all obtained from the same sample, sequenced in a study of cytomegalovirus exposure and HLA in healthy donors. Vbeta (60) and Jbeta (13) primers were used in the PCR. Produced via immunoSEQ multiplex PCR; TCRdb's table is partial and in-frame only. Found here are roughly 130,000 clones, 80% to 90% of them singletons; the top ten hold roughly 10%. The specimen sequenced was PBMCs. The receptors originated from a male donor in good health and CMV-seropositive.

The chain combines TRBV7-2 with TRBJ2-3, with D possibly being TRBD2 (6 bases). The CDR3 consists of 17 residues. Germline V gene data show CDR1 as SGHTA and CDR2 as FQGNSA. Between the trimmed V and J ends, which lost 3 bases and 1 base, there was a span of 17 bases. This CDR3 is CASSFSENGRGTDTQYF. The CDR3 DNA reads as TGTGCCAGCAGCTTTTCGGAGAACGGGAGAGGCACAGATACGCAGTATTTT. The variable domain in full, with the rest retrieved from reference TRBV7-2 and TRBJ2-3, is GAGVSQSPSNKVTEKGKDVELRCDPISGHTALYWYRQSLGQGLEFLIYFQGNSAPDKSGLPSDRFSAERTGGSVSTLTIQRTQQEDSAVYLCASSFSENGRGTDTQYFGPGTRLTVL.

The genes are TRBV19 and TRBJ2-3, with D possibly matching TRBD2 (6 bases). Germline V gives CDR1 LNHDA, CDR2 SQIVND (reference sequence). V lost 5 bases and J lost 0, with 9 bases in between. This CDR3 has 14 amino acids. DNA of the CDR3: TGTGCCAGTAGTCAACTAGCCAGCACAGATACGCAGTATTTT. Its protein is CASSQLASTDTQYF. The entire variable domain, with the rest obtained from reference TRBV19 and TRBJ2-3, is as follows: DGGITQSPKYLFRKEGQNVTLSCEQNLNHDAMYWYRQDPGQGLRLIYYSQIVNDFQKGDIAEGYSVSREKKESFPLTVTSAQKNPTAFYLCASSQLASTDTQYFGPGTRLTVL.

This sequence joins TRBV10-3 and TRBJ2-7, with 8 bases that match TRBD2. The CDR3 runs to 16 residues. Trimming cost V 0 bases and J 2 bases; bases outside gene matches: 6. Germline V gene data show CDR1 as ENHRY and CDR2 as SYGVKD. For the CDR3, the DNA is TGTGCCATCAGTGAGTCCTTAGCGGGACCGCCCTACGAGCAGTACTTC. Its translation is CAISESLAGPPYEQYF.

This clone was observed a single time. The chain has TRBV14 and TRBJ1-4; no reliable D call. V was clipped by 6 bases and J by 8 bases, with 13 bases between them. Germline CDR1 SGHDN, CDR2 FVKESK. The CDR3 is 13 amino acids. Here the CDR3 DNA reads TGTGCCAGCAGTGTTGTGCGAGGCGAAAAACTGTTTTTT. It encodes CASSVVRGEKLFF. The complete variable domain, with remaining parts taken from reference TRBV14 and TRBJ1-4, reads EAGVTQFPSHSVIEKGQTVTLRCDPISGHDNLYWYRRVMGKEIKFLLHFVKESKQDESGMPNNRFLAERTGGTYSTLKVQPAELEDSGVYFCASSVVRGEKLFFGSGTQLSVL.

This clone was counted once. J is TRBJ2-1 and V is TRBV4-1, with 16 bases matching TRBD2. The germline gives CDR1 MGHRA, CDR2 YSYEKL. The J segment lost 4 bases and the V segment lost 4 bases, leaving 7 bases of the junction unmatched. The length of the CDR3 is 18 residues. CDR3 sequence reads: CASSPGLAGGGGYNEQFF. Here the CDR3 DNA reads TGCGCCAGCAGCCCGGGACTAGCGGGAGGGGGGGGTTACAATGAGCAGTTCTTC.

The gene calls are TRBV27 and TRBJ2-2; TRBD1 might be the D (6 bases). There are 17 residues in the CDR3. Germline V CDR1 and CDR2: MNHEY, SMNVEV (reference sequence). V was shortened by 4 bases and J by 1 base, with 16 bases between the two germline ends. DNA of the CDR3: TGTGCCAGCAGTTACCTAGGGGACAATGGGAACACCGGGGAGCTGTTTTTT. It codes for CASSYLGDNGNTGELFF.

In the case of this clone: Different DNA sequences within this sample yield the same CDR3. The chain is built from TRBV19 and TRBJ2-7, with 7 bases fitting TRBD2. CDR3 size: 15 residues. Losses at the gene ends were 3 bases for V and 3 bases for J; bases not matched to a gene: 8. Germline lookup yields CDR1 LNHDA and CDR2 SQIVND (reference sequence). The CDR3 sequence is CASSMGLAGDYEQYF. The CDR3 DNA is TGTGCCAGTAGTATGGGTCTGGCGGGAGACTACGAGCAGTACTTC.

This clone has just a few counts. The chain is built from TRBV28 and TRBJ1-4, with D unclear. V lost 4 bases, J lost 6 bases, and 15 bases lay in between. This CDR3 has 15 amino acids. Germline CDR1 MDHEN, CDR2 SYDVKM. For the CDR3, the DNA is TGTGCCAGCAGTTCCGAGGGCGTGTTTGATGAAAAACTGTTTTTT. This sequence encodes CASSSEGVFDEKLFF.

The chain is built from TRBV19 and TRBJ1-1; D is uncertain. The germline CDR1 and CDR2 sequences are LNHDA and SQIVND (reference sequence). The length of the CDR3 is 11 residues. V lost 8 bases and J 3 bases, leaving 7 bases between the germline ends. The CDR3 sequence is CASGVDTEAFF. The CDR3, as DNA: TGTGCCAGTGGAGTGGACACTGAAGCTTTCTTT.

CDR3 coding DNA: TGCGCCAGCAGCCAAGTAATCGTAGGGGCCTCCGGGGCCAACGTCCTGACTTTC. It translates to CASSQVIVGASGANVLTF. The genes are TRBV4-3 and TRBJ2-6; D is perhaps TRBD1 (5 bases). V lost 1 base to trimming and J lost 4 bases, with 17 bases between them. Germline lookup yields CDR1 LGHNA and CDR2 YSLEER. The CDR3 contains 18 residues.

The V gene is TRBV7-6, the J gene TRBJ2-5; 9 bases match TRBD2. Germline V lookup: CDR1 SGHVS, CDR2 FNYEAQ. V shed 1 base, J shed 6 bases, and the junction held 9 bases outside the gene matches. This CDR3 contains 16 residues. The DNA of the CDR3 is TGTGCCAGCAGCTTAGAGGGCTCCGCGGGGGGGAAGACCCAGTACTTC. Encoded protein: CASSLEGSAGGKTQYF.

In this sample, this clone turned up a few times. The chain carries TRBV7-9 and TRBJ2-7; TRBD1 matches at 9 bases. With V trimmed by 11 bases and J by 7 bases, 9 bases remained unmatched. The CDR3 has 12 amino acids. Looked up from germline, CDR1 is SEHNR and CDR2 is FQNEAQ (reference sequence). The CDR3 here is CAGDREAGEQYF. The CDR3 coding sequence is TGTGCCGGGGACAGGGAGGCGGGTGAGCAGTACTTC.

This chain uses TRBV7-2 with TRBJ2-3; D gene ambiguous. The germline CDR1 and CDR2 sequences are SGHTA and FQGNSA. This CDR3 has 13 amino acids. CDR3 protein: CATGSFTTDTQYF. CDR3 DNA: TGTGCTACGGGTTCTTTTACCACAGATACGCAGTATTTT.

The V and J genes are TRBV5-1 and TRBJ2-7, with 12 nucleotides matching TRBD1. The CDR3 runs 16 residues. Germline V gene sequence: CDR1 SGHRS, CDR2 YFSETQ. After removal of 0 bases from V and 1 base from J, the junction contained 2 bases not matched to a gene. DNA for the CDR3: TGCGCCAGCAGCTTGGGGGGACAGGGGGCTTCCTACGAGCAGTACTTC. Translation: CASSLGGQGASYEQYF.

The gene calls are TRBV29-1 and TRBJ2-7; TRBD2 aligns across 9 bases. Losses at the gene ends were 7 bases for V and 3 bases for J; bases not matched to a gene: 7. CDR3 length equals 13 residues. Looked up from germline, CDR1 is SQVTM and CDR2 is ANQGSEA. The CDR3 coding sequence is TGCAGCGCCCTTAGCGGGAGTGACTACGAGCAGTACTTC. It translates to CSALSGSDYEQYF.

As DNA, the CDR3 is TGTGCCAGCAGTGACTTGACAGGGGTTCCCTATGGCTACACCTTC. Its translation is CASSDLTGVPYGYTF. The chain carries TRBV2 and TRBJ1-2; 8 positions match TRBD1. Germline assignment: CDR1 SNHLY and CDR2 FYNNEI. The CDR3 covers 15 residues. Trimming removed 3 bases from V and 4 bases from J; junction bases left unmatched: 7.

This sequence joins TRBV7-9 and TRBJ2-3; the match to TRBD2 covers 8 bases. Germline CDR1 and CDR2: SEHNR and FQNEAQ (reference sequence). The CDR3 length is 15 residues. Trimming cost V 5 bases and J 3 bases; bases outside gene matches: 7. CDR3 sequence reads: CASSPTGLVTDTQYF. The CDR3 region has the DNA TGTGCCAGCAGCCCAACGGGACTAGTAACAGATACGCAGTATTTT.

The chain couples TRBV6-5 to TRBJ2-3; 7 positions match TRBD2. V gave up 4 bases and J gave up 2 bases; unmatched junction bases: 6. The CDR3 sequence is 15 residues long. Per the germline V gene, CDR1 is MNHEY and CDR2 is SVGAGI. As DNA, the CDR3 is TGTGCCAGCAGTTGGGGCGGGGGTTACACAGATACGCAGTATTTT. Residues: CASSWGGGYTDTQYF.

The V call is TRBV4-2, the J call TRBJ1-2, with 8 bases lining up with TRBD1. The CDR3 is made up of 16 amino acids. CDR1 and CDR2 (germline): LGHNA, YNFKEQ. V was clipped by 0 bases and J by 7 bases; unmatched bases: 10. The CDR3 DNA sequence: TGTGCCAGCAGCCAAGATACGGGACAGGTTAGTTCTGGCTACACCTTC. It translates to CASSQDTGQVSSGYTF.

V gene TRBV11-3 combines with J gene TRBJ2-2; 8 bases are shared with TRBD2. This CDR3 spans 16 amino acids. V dropped 6 bases and J dropped 5; count of bases not matched to a gene: 11. Germline V gene sequence: CDR1 SGHNT, CDR2 YENEEA. Here the CDR3 DNA reads TGTGCCAGCAGTCAAGCACCGGGACTAGGTACCGGGGAGCTGTTTTTT. Translation: CASSQAPGLGTGELFF.

Turning to this clone: The junction does not match germline at one end; this may be a read error. The rearrangement links TRBV27 to TRBJ2-7, with TRBD2 identical over 7 bases. There are 11 residues in the CDR3. Per germline, CDR1 MNHEY and CDR2 SMNVEV (reference sequence). The CDR3 region has the DNA TGTGCCAGCGGGAGGGCTTACGGGCAGTACTTC. Its protein product is CASGRAYGQYF.

The chain is built from TRBV5-6 and TRBJ2-3; TRBD1 might be the D (6 bases). The germline V gene encodes CDR1 SGHDT and CDR2 YYEEEE. V lost 4 bases to trimming and J lost 1 base, with 13 bases between them. The CDR3 consists of 15 residues. The CDR3 DNA follows: TGTGCCAGCAGCCACAGGGCGTGGGGCACAGATACGCAGTATTTT. It is translated as CASSHRAWGTDTQYF. Combining the CDR3 with reference TRBV5-6 and TRBJ2-3 gives the whole variable domain DAGVTQSPTHLIKTRGQQVTLRCSPKSGHDTVSWYQQALGQGPQFIFQYYEEEERQRGNFPDRFSGHQFPNYSSELNVNALLLGDSALYLCASSHRAWGTDTQYFGPGTRLTVL.

This clone occurred once. Here the CDR3 DNA reads TGTGCCAGCAGTTTATCGGCAGGGAGGGGAGGGGCCCAGCATTTT. Residues: CASSLSAGRGGAQHF. The V and J genes are TRBV28 and TRBJ1-5; perhaps TRBD1 as D (5 bases). The V gene's germline CDR1 is MDHEN and CDR2 SYDVKM. The CDR3 is made up of 15 amino acids. The V end lost 1 base, the J end lost 11 bases, and 18 bases lay between the germline ends.

The chain is built from TRBV7-2 and TRBJ2-5, with D possibly matching TRBD1 (5 bases). CDR3 size: 15 residues. Trimming removed 5 bases from V and 2 bases from J, with 15 bases in between. Germline V gene lookup returns CDR1 SGHTA and CDR2 FQGNSA. The CDR3 spells CASSTQGGVQETQYF. As DNA, the CDR3 is TGTGCCAGCAGCACCCAGGGTGGGGTTCAAGAGACCCAGTACTTC.

In its sample, this clone was seen once. The chain is built from TRBV30 and TRBJ2-2, with 12 bases lining up with TRBD1. With V trimmed by 0 bases and J by 1 base, 12 bases remained unmatched. Germline lookup yields CDR1 GTSNPN and CDR2 SVGIG (reference sequence). CDR3 length: 20 residues. CDR3 coding DNA: TGTGCCTGGAGTGTCCTCCCCGGGACAGGGGGCGAATTGAACACCGGGGAGCTGTTTTTT. Protein product: CAWSVLPGTGGELNTGELFF.

J is TRBJ1-1 and V is TRBV15; tentative D call: TRBD1 (5 bases). V was shortened by 0 bases and J by 5 bases, with 13 bases between the two germline ends. This CDR3 region has 15 residues. Germline CDR1 reads LNHNV; CDR2 reads YYDKDF (reference sequence). DNA of the CDR3: TGTGCCACCAGCAGAGATGGAAAGGGGTTAACTGAAGCTTTCTTT. Amino acid sequence: CATSRDGKGLTEAFF.

This clone was detected a few times. This rearrangement joins TRBV9 to TRBJ2-6; 11 bases are shared with TRBD2. This CDR3 contains 20 residues. Germline assignment: CDR1 SGDLS and CDR2 YYNGEE. With 4 bases clipped from V and 2 bases from J, the junction kept 14 bases outside the gene matches. The CDR3 DNA reads as TGTGCCAGCAGCACCTGGTGGAATAGCGGGAGGGGGCCTGGGGCCAACGTCCTGACTTTC. It encodes CASSTWWNSGRGPGANVLTF.

This clone was counted a single time. Mismatch with germline at one junction end may stem from a read error. The V and J genes are TRBV7-7 and TRBJ2-2, with a weak D call TRBD1 (6 bases). The CDR3 length is 14 residues. Germline assignment: CDR1 SSHAT and CDR2 FNYEAQ (reference sequence). For the CDR3, the DNA is TGTGCTAGCAGCTTAGCACAGGGACCCGGGGAGCTGTTTTTT. Protein product: CASSLAQGPGELFF.

DNA of the CDR3: TGTGCCAGCAGCTCTAGCGGGACCATAAACATTCAGTACTTC. It yields the protein CASSSSGTINIQYF. The chain uses TRBV6-6 and TRBJ2-4, with 9 bases aligning to TRBD2. Germline CDR1 is MNHNY and CDR2 is SVGAGI (reference sequence). The ends lost 6 bases at V and 6 bases at J; junction bases unmatched: 6. The CDR3 length is 14 residues.

The chain uses TRBV28 and TRBJ1-2; unclear D gene. The CDR3 is 12 residues long. V lost 8 bases and J lost 4, with 11 bases in between. CDR1 MDHEN and CDR2 SYDVKM come from the germline V gene. CDR3 in amino acids: CASGTTGYGYTF. The CDR3 nucleotides are TGTGCCAGCGGAACTACGGGCTATGGCTACACCTTC.

This chain joins TRBV7-2 and TRBJ2-5; no reliable D call. The J call may be wrong; the DNA end is better matched by TRBJ2-7. Looked up from germline, CDR1 is SGHTA and CDR2 is FQGNSA. The CDR3 has 15 residues. This CDR3 is CASSLGYLSSYEQYF. CDR3 sequence (DNA): TGTGCCAGCAGCTTAGGCTATCTCTCCTCCTACGAGCAGTACTTC.